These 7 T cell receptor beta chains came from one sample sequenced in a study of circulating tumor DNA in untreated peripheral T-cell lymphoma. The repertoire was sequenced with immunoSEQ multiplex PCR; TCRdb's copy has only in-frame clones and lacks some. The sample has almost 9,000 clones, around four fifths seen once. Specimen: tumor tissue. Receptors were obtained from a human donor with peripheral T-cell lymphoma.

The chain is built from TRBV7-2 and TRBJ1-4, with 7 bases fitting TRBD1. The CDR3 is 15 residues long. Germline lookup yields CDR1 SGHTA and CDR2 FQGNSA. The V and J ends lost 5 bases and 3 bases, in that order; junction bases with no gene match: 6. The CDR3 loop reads CASSPPGTANEKLFF. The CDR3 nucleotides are TGTGCCAGCAGCCCCCCCGGGACAGCTAATGAAAAACTGTTTTTT.

In DNA form, the CDR3 reads TGTGCTAGTGGGGGACAGCACTACAATGAGCAGTTCTTC. Translation gives CASGGQHYNEQFF. The rearrangement links TRBV12-5 to TRBJ2-1; 7 nucleotides agree with TRBD1. The CDR3 has 13 residues. Trimming cost V 6 bases and J 3 bases; bases outside gene matches: 2. From germline, CDR1 is LGHNT and CDR2 FRNRAP.

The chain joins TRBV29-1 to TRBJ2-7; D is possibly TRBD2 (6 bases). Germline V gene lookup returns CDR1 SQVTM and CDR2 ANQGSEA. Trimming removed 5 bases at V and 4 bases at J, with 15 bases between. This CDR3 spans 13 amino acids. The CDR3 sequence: CSVSGRSTYEQYF. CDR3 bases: TGCAGCGTTTCGGGGAGGTCCACTTACGAGCAGTACTTC.

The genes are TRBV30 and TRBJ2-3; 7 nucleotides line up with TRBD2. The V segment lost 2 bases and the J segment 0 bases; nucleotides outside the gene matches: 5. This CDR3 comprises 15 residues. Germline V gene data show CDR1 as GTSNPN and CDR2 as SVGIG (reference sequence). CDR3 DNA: TGTGCCTGGAGTCGGGGGGACGCGAGCACAGATACGCAGTATTTT. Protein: CAWSRGDASTDTQYF. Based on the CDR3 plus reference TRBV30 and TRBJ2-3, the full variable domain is SQTIHQWPATLVQPVGSPLSLECTVEGTSNPNLYWYRQAAGRGLQLLFYSVGIGQISSEVPQNLSASRPQDRQFILSSKKLLLSDSGFYLCAWSRGDASTDTQYFGPGTRLTVL.

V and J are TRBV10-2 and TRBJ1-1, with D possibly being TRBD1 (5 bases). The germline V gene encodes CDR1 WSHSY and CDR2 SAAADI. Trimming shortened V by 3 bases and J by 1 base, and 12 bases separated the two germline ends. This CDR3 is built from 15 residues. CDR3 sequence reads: CASSEFRRGNTEAFF. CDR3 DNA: TGCGCCAGCAGTGAATTCAGGAGGGGGAACACTGAAGCTTTCTTT.

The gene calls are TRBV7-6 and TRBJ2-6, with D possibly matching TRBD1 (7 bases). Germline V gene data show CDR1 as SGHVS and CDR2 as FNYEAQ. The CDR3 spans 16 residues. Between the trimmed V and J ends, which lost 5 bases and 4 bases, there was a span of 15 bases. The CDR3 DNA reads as TGTGCCAGCAGCCGGGGGACAGAACAGGGGGCCAACGTCCTGACTTTC. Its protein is CASSRGTEQGANVLTF.

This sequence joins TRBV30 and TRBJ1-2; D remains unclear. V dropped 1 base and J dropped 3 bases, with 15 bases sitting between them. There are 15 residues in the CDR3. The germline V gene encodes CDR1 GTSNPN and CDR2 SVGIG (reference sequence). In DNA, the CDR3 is TGTGCCTGGAGTGGAGTTGGGGTAGCGCACTATGGCTACACCTTC. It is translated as CAWSGVGVAHYGYTF.